The 8 T cell receptor beta chains below all came from one sample that was sequenced in a study of tumor-infiltrating lymphocytes in primary liver carcinoma. The input was about 500 ng total RNA; TCR beta cDNA was made from it with a constant-region primer. For TCR beta, libraries were produced by three nested multiplex PCR rounds using slightly modified ARM-PCR. A C-beta reverse primer and TRBV1-TRBV30 forward primers served in each of the first two PCR rounds, at ten to eleven cycles apiece. From the multiplex PCR reads, TCRdb called clonotypes with MiXCR, one entry per CDR3 protein. This sample has about 320,000 distinct CDR3 sequences; about 60% occur once, and the top ten carry roughly 9%. It was unsorted whole blood that yielded blood RNA, and germline DNA was also extracted. Sequenced: peripheral blood. The receptors here all came from a man aged 35 to 55 with primary liver carcinoma and hepatitis B virus infection.

A word on this clonotype: A much larger clone is a single base away; this may be a read error. As the CDR3 is not closed by the conserved phenylalanine or tryptophan, this likely results from a read error. The DNA for the CDR3 is TGCGCCAGCAGCCAAGAGGGTTGGACTGAAGCTTTCCTT. It specifies CASSQEGWTEAFL. The chain is built from TRBV4-1 and TRBJ1-1; no clear D gene. This CDR3 is built from 13 residues. The germline gives CDR1 MGHRA, CDR2 YSYEKL. V shed 0 bases and J shed 5 bases, with 7 bases lying between them.

This clonotype was seen repeatedly, ten times or more. J is TRBJ1-2 and V is TRBV6-2 or TRBV6-3, with unresolved D. V was pared by 6 bases and J by 8 bases, with 16 bases between. The CDR3 runs to 13 residues. CDR1 is MNHEY, CDR2 SVGEGT, per germline. The CDR3 loop is CASRLGPTAGYTF. CDR3 bases: TGTGCCAGCAGATTAGGACCTACCGCGGGCTACACCTTC.

This clonotype was detected only a few times. The junction departs from germline at one end; a sequencing error may be responsible. J is TRBJ2-3 and V is TRBV11-2, with D tentatively TRBD1 (5 bases). Germline assignment: CDR1 SGHAT and CDR2 FQNNGV. The CDR3 sequence is 17 residues long. DNA for the CDR3: TGTGCCAGCAGCTTAACTAACCAGTATTCCCCCACAGGTACGCAGTATTTT. It translates to CASSLTNQYSPTGTQYF.

In its sample, this clonotype was seen a few times. It may be a read error: a sequence one base away is much more abundant. The genes are TRBV29-1 and TRBJ2-2; D is possibly TRBD1 or TRBD2 (5 bases each). Trimming stripped 4 bases from V and 11 bases from J, with 17 bases between. Germline lookup yields CDR1 SQVTM and CDR2 ANQGSEA. The CDR3 consists of 13 residues. In nucleotides, the CDR3 is TGCAGCGTTGGAAGGGACGCCGCAGTTGAGCTGTTTTTT. This codes for CSVGRDAAVELFF.

As concerns this clonotype: The junction departs from the called germline gene at one end, perhaps through a read error. This sequence joins TRBV5-6 and TRBJ1-1, with D unresolved. Per the germline V gene, CDR1 is SGHDT and CDR2 is YYEEEE. The CDR3 is made up of 15 amino acids. CDR3 region: CVSSLGPQFYTDAFF. The DNA for the CDR3 is TGTGTCAGCAGCTTGGGTCCCCAGTTTTACACTGATGCTTTCTTT.

Comment on this clonotype: This may stem from a read error, because a much larger clone lies one nucleotide away. This chain links TRBV6-5 with TRBJ2-1, with 7 bases that match TRBD2. The V gene's germline CDR1 is MNHEY and CDR2 SVGAGI. The CDR3 has 13 amino acids. This chain's CDR3 is CASSGGGRNEQLF. In DNA form, the CDR3 reads TGTGCCAGCAGTGGGGGGGGGAGGAATGAGCAGTTATTC.

In the case of this clonotype: A read error may be the cause here, since a much bigger clone is one base away. The chain joins TRBV4-2 to TRBJ2-2, with D tentatively TRBD1 (6 bases). This CDR3 comprises 13 residues. The germline gives CDR1 LGHNA, CDR2 YNFKEQ. V lost 1 base to trimming and J lost 7 bases, with 7 bases between them. CDR3 amino acids: CASSQGDIGELFF. The CDR3 coding sequence is TGTGCCAGCAGCCAAGGGGACATCGGGGAGCTGTTTTTT.

The chain is built from TRBV11-1 and TRBJ2-7, with D perhaps TRBD2 (6 bases). Germline CDR1 SGHAT, CDR2 FQDESV (reference sequence). Trimming left V 5 bases short and J 12 bases short, with 26 bases between. This CDR3 contains 15 residues. CDR3 region: CASSPRGTLSYEWYF. In nucleotides, the CDR3 is TGTGCCAGCAGCCCACGGGGGACGCTATCCTACGAGTGGTACTTC.